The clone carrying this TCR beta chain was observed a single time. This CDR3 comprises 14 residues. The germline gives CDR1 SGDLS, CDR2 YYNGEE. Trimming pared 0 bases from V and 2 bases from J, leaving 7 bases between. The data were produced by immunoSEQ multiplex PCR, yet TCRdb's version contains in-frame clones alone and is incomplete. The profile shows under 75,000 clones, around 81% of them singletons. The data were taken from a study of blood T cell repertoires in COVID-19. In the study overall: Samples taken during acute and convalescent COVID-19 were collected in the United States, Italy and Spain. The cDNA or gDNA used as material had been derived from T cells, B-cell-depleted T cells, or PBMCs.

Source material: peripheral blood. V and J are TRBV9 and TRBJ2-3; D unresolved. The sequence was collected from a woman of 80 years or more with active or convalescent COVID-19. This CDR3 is CASSVGHSTDTQYF. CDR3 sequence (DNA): TGTGCCAGCAGCGTAGGGCATTCCACAGATACGCAGTATTTT.